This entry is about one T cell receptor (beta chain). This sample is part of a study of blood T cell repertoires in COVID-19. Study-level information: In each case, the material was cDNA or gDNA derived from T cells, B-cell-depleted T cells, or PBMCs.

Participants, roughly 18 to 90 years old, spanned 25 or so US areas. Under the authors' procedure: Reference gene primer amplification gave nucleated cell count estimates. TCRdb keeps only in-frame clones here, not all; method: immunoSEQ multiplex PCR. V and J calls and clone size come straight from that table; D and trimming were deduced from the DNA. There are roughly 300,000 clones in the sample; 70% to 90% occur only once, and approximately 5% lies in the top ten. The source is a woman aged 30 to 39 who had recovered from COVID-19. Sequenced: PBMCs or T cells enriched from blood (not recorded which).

The CDR3 nucleotides are TGTGCCAGCAGTCCACTAGCGGGGGGTTACAATGAGCAGTTCTTC. Residues: CASSPLAGGYNEQFF. The rearrangement uses TRBV2 and TRBJ2-1, with TRBD2 identical over 12 bases. This CDR3 is built from 15 residues. V lost 5 bases, J lost 4 bases, and 3 bases stayed unmatched. Germline values: CDR1 SNHLY, CDR2 FYNNEI.